This entry describes one T cell receptor (beta chain). The trim removed 2 bases at V and 5 bases at J, leaving 7 bases unmatched. Germline CDR1 LGHDT, CDR2 YNNKEL (reference sequence). This CDR3 has 16 residues. This sample was included in a study of blood T cell repertoires in COVID-19. Study context: COVID-19 samples collected from the United States, Italy and Spain covered acute and convalescent phases. Sample material is recorded as cDNA or gDNA derived from T cells, B-cell-depleted T cells, or PBMCs.

Source study methods: Amplification with reference gene primers provided the estimates of nucleated cell counts. The data were produced by immunoSEQ multiplex PCR, yet TCRdb's version contains in-frame clones alone and is incomplete. The V and J calls and clone size come from that table; D and trimming were worked out from the DNA. The table records roughly 250,000 clones, under 85% of them present only once. The source is a woman in her forties with active or convalescent COVID-19. The sample taken for sequencing was peripheral blood. The J gene is TRBJ1-4, the V gene TRBV3-1 (or the pseudogene TRBV3-2), with 8 bases aligning to TRBD1. CDR3 in amino acids: CASSQRLGTGNEKLFF. The CDR3, as DNA: TGTGCCAGCAGCCAACGATTGGGGACAGGAAATGAAAAACTGTTTTTT.